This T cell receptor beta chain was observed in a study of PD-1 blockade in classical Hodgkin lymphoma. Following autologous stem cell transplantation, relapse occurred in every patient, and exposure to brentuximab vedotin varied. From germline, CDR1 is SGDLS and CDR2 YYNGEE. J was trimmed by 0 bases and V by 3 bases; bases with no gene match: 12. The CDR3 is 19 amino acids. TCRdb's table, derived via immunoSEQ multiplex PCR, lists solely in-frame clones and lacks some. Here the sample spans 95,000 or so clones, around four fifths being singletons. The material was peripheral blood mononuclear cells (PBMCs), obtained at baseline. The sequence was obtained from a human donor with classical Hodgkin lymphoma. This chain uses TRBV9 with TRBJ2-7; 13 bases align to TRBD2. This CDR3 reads CASSAVGTSGTASSYEQYF. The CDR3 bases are TGTGCCAGCAGCGCCGTGGGGACTAGCGGGACGGCGAGCTCCTACGAGCAGTACTTC.